These 27 T cell receptor beta chains were sequenced from one sample in a study of T cells in Graves' hyperthyroidism and ophthalmopathy. Template material for amplifying TCR beta CDR3 regions consisted of RNA transcripts. Initially, a first-round RT-PCR of the TCR CDR3 employed the HTBI primer set. TCRdb re-derived calls from the multiplex PCR reads in MiXCR, one entry per CDR3 protein. The sample lists around 300,000 distinct CDR3 sequences, approximately 14% seen once, with under 30% in the top ten. Input material: blood. These receptors all stem from a woman in her thirties with Graves' hyperthyroidism.

The chain links TRBV5-5 to TRBJ2-7; unclear D gene. Germline V gene data show CDR1 as SGHKS and CDR2 as YYEKEE (reference sequence). This CDR3 is 15 amino acids long. Trimming pared 6 bases from V and 6 bases from J, leaving 22 bases between. Here the CDR3 DNA reads TGTGCCAGCAATCCCCGCCGGACCTCCCCCTCCGAGCAGTACTTC. It translates to CASNPRRTSPSEQYF.

The chain carries TRBV19 and TRBJ2-2; 8 bases map to TRBD1. J lost 3 bases, V lost 2 bases, and 2 bases had no gene match. Germline lookup yields CDR1 LNHDA and CDR2 SQIVND (reference sequence). The CDR3 extends over 15 amino acids. The CDR3 reads CASSIQGADTGELFF. The CDR3 DNA reads as TGTGCCAGTAGTATACAGGGGGCAGACACCGGGGAGCTGTTTTTT.

This clonotype has a handful of counts. V gene TRBV10-3 combines with J gene TRBJ2-2; D gene uncertain. The CDR3 has 14 residues. Germline assignment: CDR1 ENHRY and CDR2 SYGVKD. Trimming cost V 0 bases and J 6 bases, with 8 bases left between them. The DNA of the CDR3 is TGTGCCATCAGTGAGTCCGGCGGCGCCGGGGAGCTGTTTTTT. Translating gives CAISESGGAGELFF.

This clonotype was counted at least ten times. The junction shows a germline mismatch at one end, possibly a read error. The chain uses TRBV20-1 and TRBJ1-6; D unresolved. This CDR3 has 11 residues. Germline lookup yields CDR1 DFQATT and CDR2 SNEGSKA (reference sequence). The CDR3 here is CSAGDNSPLHF. CDR3 bases: TGCAGTGCTGGAGATAATTCACCCCTCCACTTT.

CDR3 loop: CATSGGVEYGYTF. The CDR3 bases are TGTGCCACTTCGGGGGGGGTTGAATATGGCTACACCTTC. This chain connects TRBV6-1 to TRBJ1-2, with D perhaps matching TRBD1 (5 bases). The V end was cut by 10 bases, the J end by 5 bases, with 17 bases between. Germline CDR1 reads MNHNS; CDR2 reads SASEGT. CDR3 length equals 13 residues.

This clonotype occurred many times. The chain carries TRBV11-1 and TRBJ2-5; D is unresolved. This CDR3 is 13 amino acids long. The germline V and J ends were trimmed by 2 bases and 4 bases, with 8 bases remaining between them. CDR1 is SGHAT and CDR2 is FQDESV in the germline V gene (reference sequence). CDR3 protein: CASSLNQAETQYF. DNA for the CDR3: TGTGCCAGCAGCTTAAACCAGGCAGAGACCCAGTACTTC. Based on the CDR3 plus reference TRBV11-1 and TRBJ2-5, the full variable domain is EAEVAQSPRYKITEKSQAVAFWCDPISGHATLYWYRQILGQGPELLVQFQDESVVDDSQLPKDRFSAERLKGVDSTLKIQPAELGDSAMYLCASSLNQAETQYFGPGTRLLVL.

The chain is built from TRBV6-1 and TRBJ2-7; no definite D call. The germline V gene has CDR1 MNHNS and CDR2 SASEGT. Trimming took off 2 bases at V and 2 bases at J, with 7 bases between the two ends. The CDR3 loop spans 13 amino acids. The CDR3 DNA is TGTGCCAGCAGTGAAAGGTGGACCTACGAGCAGTACTTC. Amino acids: CASSERWTYEQYF.

At least ten counts were recorded for this clonotype. The chain uses TRBV28 and TRBJ2-5, with TRBD1 identical over 8 bases. The J segment lost 5 bases and the V segment lost 2 bases, leaving 10 bases of the junction unmatched. CDR1 and CDR2 from the germline V gene are MDHEN and SYDVKM. The CDR3 totals 16 residues. The CDR3 DNA reads TGTGCCAGCAGTTTAAGTGGACAGGGATTAATTGAGACCCAGTACTTC. Translation: CASSLSGQGLIETQYF.

This clonotype was observed a few times. CDR3 residues: CASSNREGARYAFF. CDR3 nucleotides: TGTGCCAGCAGTAACCGGGAGGGGGCACGGTATGCTTTCTTT. This rearrangement joins TRBV28 to TRBJ1-1; 7 bases agree with TRBD1. This CDR3 spans 14 amino acids. The V gene's germline CDR1 is MDHEN and CDR2 SYDVKM. V dropped 5 bases and J dropped 11; count of bases not matched to a gene: 14.

V and J are TRBV7-6 and TRBJ1-4; D is ambiguous. The V end was cut by 2 bases, the J end by 8 bases, with 9 bases between. The V gene's germline CDR1 is SGHVS and CDR2 FNYEAQ. The CDR3 is made up of 13 amino acids. CDR3 in amino acids: CASSLSIVEKLFF. The CDR3 nucleotides are TGTGCCAGCAGCTTATCAATTGTAGAAAAACTGTTTTTT.

The chain carries TRBV18 and TRBJ2-7; D gene unclear. This CDR3 is 13 amino acids long. V lost 0 bases, J lost 6 bases, and 9 bases lay in between. Germline V CDR1 and CDR2: KGHSH, LQKENI. CDR3: CASSPPTLGEQYF. The CDR3, as DNA: TGTGCCAGCTCACCACCTACGCTCGGCGAGCAGTACTTC.

This clonotype appeared many times. The J gene is TRBJ2-7, the V gene TRBV11-2, with D tentatively TRBD1 (5 bases). This CDR3 has 15 residues. Trimming stripped 4 bases from V and 0 bases from J, with 13 bases between. Germline loops: CDR1 SGHAT, CDR2 FQNNGV. The CDR3: CASSSSAGPSYEQYF. CDR3 sequence (DNA): TGTGCCAGCAGCTCGTCCGCAGGGCCCTCCTACGAGCAGTACTTC.

This rearrangement joins TRBV19 to TRBJ2-1; 12 bases fit TRBD1. Germline V gene sequence: CDR1 LNHDA, CDR2 SQIVND (reference sequence). Unmatched junction bases numbered 6, after V lost 4 bases and J lost 8 bases. The CDR3 has 15 amino acids. The CDR3 protein is CASSTRDRGLHEQFF. CDR3 coding DNA: TGTGCCAGTAGTACCCGGGACAGGGGGCTCCATGAGCAGTTCTTC.

This clonotype was observed at least ten times. The J gene is TRBJ2-3, the V gene TRBV2; perhaps TRBD2 as D (5 bases). The V end lost 3 bases, the J end lost 4 bases, and 11 bases lay between the germline ends. The CDR3 has 14 residues. Germline assignment: CDR1 SNHLY and CDR2 FYNNEI. In nucleotides, the CDR3 is TGTGCCAGCAGTGACTTCGGGATAGCAGATACGCAGTATTTT. Its translation is CASSDFGIADTQYF.

This clonotype was observed many times. This chain links TRBV28 with TRBJ1-2; no clear D gene. Germline loops: CDR1 MDHEN, CDR2 SYDVKM. This CDR3 comprises 14 residues. Trimming removed 6 bases from V and 3 bases from J, with 14 bases in between. CDR3 region: CASREGGFYYGYTF. For the CDR3, the DNA is TGTGCCAGCAGAGAAGGAGGGTTCTACTATGGCTACACCTTC.

CDR3 sequence reads: CAGNSGTSDNEQFF. CDR3 nucleotides: TGTGCCGGGAACTCCGGGACTAGCGACAATGAGCAGTTCTTC. The chain uses TRBV2 and TRBJ2-1, with TRBD2 matching over 10 bases. Germline V gene sequence: CDR1 SNHLY, CDR2 FYNNEI. After removal of 11 bases from V and 5 bases from J, the junction contained 9 bases not matched to a gene. This CDR3 is built from 14 residues.

This clonotype came up many times. The chain uses TRBV12-3 or TRBV12-4 and TRBJ1-5; no definite D call. V was clipped by 3 bases and J by 4 bases, with 7 bases between them. CDR3 length: 13 amino acids. As DNA, the CDR3 is TGTGCCAGCAGTTTGGACGTGAATCAGCCCCAGCATTTT. Its translation is CASSLDVNQPQHF.

The chain employs TRBV7-9 and TRBJ1-4; D remains ambiguous. The CDR3 totals 14 residues. From germline, CDR1 is SEHNR and CDR2 FQNEAQ (reference sequence). The V gene lost 6 bases and the J gene lost 0 bases, with 8 bases spanning the gap. CDR3 residues: CASSKTPTNEKLFF. Written as DNA, the CDR3 is TGTGCCAGCAGTAAAACCCCAACTAATGAAAAACTGTTTTTT.

This clonotype was counted at least ten times. This chain uses TRBV28 with TRBJ2-1; 9 bases are shared with TRBD1. From germline, CDR1 is MDHEN and CDR2 SYDVKM. The V gene end was trimmed by 5 bases and the J gene end by 9 bases; junction bases not matched to a gene: 5. The CDR3 loop spans 13 amino acids. The CDR3 nucleotides read TGTGCCAGCAGTGGGGACAGGGAAACTGAGCAGTTCTTC. Translating gives CASSGDRETEQFF.

This clonotype was seen ten or more times. J is TRBJ2-1 and V is TRBV7-3, with D uncertain. The CDR3 sequence is 16 residues long. V was shortened by 5 bases and J by 2 bases, with 16 bases between the two germline ends. Per the germline V gene, CDR1 is SGHTA and CDR2 is FQGTGA. CDR3 bases: TGTGCCAGCAGCAACATTCCTATGGGCACCTACAATGAGCAGTTCTTC. Encoded protein: CASSNIPMGTYNEQFF.

On this clonotype itself: A much larger clone sits a single nucleotide away, making a read error possible. The gene calls are TRBV19 and TRBJ2-1; TRBD1 matches 10 bases. Germline CDR1 is LNHDA and CDR2 is SQIVND (reference sequence). There are 20 residues in the CDR3. V shed 4 bases, J shed 0 bases, and the junction held 15 bases outside the gene matches. CDR3 bases: TGTGCCAGTAGTAGCGACAGGGGGCTAGTACCACTCCCCTCCTACAATGAGCAGTTCTTC. This translates into CASSSDRGLVPLPSYNEQFF.

The chain has TRBV7-9 and TRBJ2-1; tentative D call: TRBD1 (6 bases). Germline V lookup: CDR1 SEHNR, CDR2 FQNEAQ (reference sequence). The CDR3 covers 11 residues. V shed 10 bases and J shed 8 bases, with 12 bases lying between them. CDR3: CATSRGYEQFF. CDR3 coding DNA: TGTGCCACCTCCAGGGGTTATGAGCAGTTCTTC.

The J gene is TRBJ1-3, the V gene TRBV11-2, with TRBD1 matching 7 bases. Germline V gene sequence: CDR1 SGHAT, CDR2 FQNNGV. Trimming removed 5 bases from V and 5 bases from J; junction bases left unmatched: 9. This CDR3 is 15 amino acids long. The CDR3 DNA sequence: TGTGCCAGCAGCACTCCAAGGGGGCGCAGAAACACCATATATTTT. Protein sequence: CASSTPRGRRNTIYF.

V gene TRBV5-1 combines with J gene TRBJ2-5, with TRBD1 identical over 12 bases. Germline lookup yields CDR1 SGHRS and CDR2 YFSETQ. The CDR3 is 15 amino acids. V lost 4 bases, J lost 5 bases, and 6 bases stayed unmatched. The CDR3, as DNA: TGCGCCAGCAGCCCGGGGACAGGGGGCTGGGAGACCCAGTACTTC. It encodes CASSPGTGGWETQYF.

The chain carries TRBV4-3 and TRBJ2-1; 9 bases agree with TRBD2. This CDR3 has 17 residues. Germline assignment: CDR1 LGHNA and CDR2 YSLEER. V shed 1 base and J 10 bases; nucleotides not matched to a gene: 14. The CDR3, as DNA: TGCGCCAGCAGCCAAGGTGTATTAGCGGGAGTAAGTGGGGAGCAGTTCTTC. Its translation is CASSQGVLAGVSGEQFF.

This clonotype has more than one count but fewer than ten. V gene TRBV12-3 or TRBV12-4 combines with J gene TRBJ1-3; D not resolved. The V end was cut by 3 bases, the J end by 0 bases, with 12 bases between. CDR3 size: 16 residues. CDR3 residues: CASSFSLGSSGNTIYF. The CDR3 nucleotides are TGTGCCAGCAGTTTCAGCCTAGGCAGCTCTGGAAACACCATATATTTT.

CDR3 sequence (DNA): TGCAGCGTTGAATGGACCCCCGGGGAGCTGTTTTTT. Translation gives CSVEWTPGELFF. The chain links TRBV29-1 to TRBJ2-2; no reliable D call. The CDR3 has 12 amino acids. Per the germline V gene, CDR1 is SQVTM and CDR2 is ANQGSEA. The germline V and J ends were trimmed by 2 bases and 6 bases, with 7 bases remaining between them.